What follows are 23 T cell receptor beta chains derived from one specimen sequenced in a study of cytomegalovirus exposure and HLA in healthy donors. PCR was performed using 60 Vbeta and 13 Jbeta primers. Profiled with immunoSEQ multiplex PCR; TCRdb holds only in-frame clones, not every one. Of about 200,000 clones listed, about two thirds are singletons. Input material: PBMCs. The source of these receptors is a man aged 35-49 years in good health and CMV-seropositive.

This chain links TRBV2 with TRBJ1-4; D gene uncertain. The CDR3 is 14 residues long. Trimming left V 6 bases short and J 5 bases short, with 13 bases between. The germline gives CDR1 SNHLY, CDR2 FYNNEI. The CDR3 protein is CASRKQSRNEKLFF. CDR3 sequence (DNA): TGTGCCAGCAGGAAACAATCCCGAAATGAAAAACTGTTTTTT.

The chain couples TRBV5-1 to TRBJ1-2; perhaps TRBD1 as D (5 bases). Trimming pared 2 bases from V and 7 bases from J, leaving 6 bases between. Germline loops: CDR1 SGHRS, CDR2 YFSETQ. This CDR3 region has 11 residues. CDR3 protein: CASSLDSGYTF. In DNA, the CDR3 is TGCGCCAGCAGCTTAGACAGTGGCTACACCTTC.

This chain links TRBV6-5 with TRBJ2-3; D might be TRBD2 (6 bases). V gave up 5 bases and J gave up 0 bases, with 12 bases separating them. The CDR3 covers 15 residues. From germline, CDR1 is MNHEY and CDR2 SVGAGI. The CDR3 here is CASSHKTRSTDTQYF. Written as DNA, the CDR3 is TGTGCCAGCAGTCATAAGACTAGAAGCACAGATACGCAGTATTTT.

The chain carries TRBV19 and TRBJ2-1, with 15 bases matching TRBD2. Germline loops: CDR1 LNHDA, CDR2 SQIVND (reference sequence). V lost 8 bases and J lost 9; bases outside the gene matches: 5. The CDR3 is made up of 14 amino acids. The CDR3 bases are TGTGCCAGTGTAGGGACTAGCGGGGGGAGTGAGCAGTTCTTC. This sequence encodes CASVGTSGGSEQFF.

This clone came up once. The chain has TRBV7-9 and TRBJ2-1; 8 bases map to TRBD2. From germline, CDR1 is SEHNR and CDR2 FQNEAQ (reference sequence). CDR3 length equals 14 residues. Unmatched junction bases numbered 3, after V lost 5 bases and J lost 3 bases. CDR3 in DNA: TGTGCCAGCAGCCGCGGGGGGCTCTACAATGAGCAGTTCTTC. Translating gives CASSRGGLYNEQFF.

The chain joins TRBV4-3 to TRBJ2-2; TRBD1 might be the D (6 bases). Trimming took 3 bases from V and 1 from J, leaving 12 bases between them. Germline V gene data show CDR1 as LGHNA and CDR2 as YSLEER. The CDR3 runs to 16 residues. The CDR3 DNA reads as TGCGCCAGCAGCCAGGGCCAACAGGGGAACACCGGGGAGCTGTTTTTT. Protein: CASSQGQQGNTGELFF.

The genes are TRBV19 and TRBJ2-3, with TRBD2 matching 13 bases. Germline assignment: CDR1 LNHDA and CDR2 SQIVND (reference sequence). The CDR3 is made up of 16 amino acids. The ends lost 6 bases at V and 1 base at J; junction bases unmatched: 4. CDR3 bases: TGTGCCAGTAGAAGACTAGCGGGGGGTCGCACAGATACGCAGTATTTT. Translating it yields CASRRLAGGRTDTQYF.

This clone was observed a few times. The genes are TRBV7-9 and TRBJ1-3; 11 nucleotides line up with TRBD1. This CDR3 has 15 amino acids. V gave up 0 bases and J gave up 8 bases; unmatched junction bases: 3. From germline, CDR1 is SEHNR and CDR2 FQNEAQ (reference sequence). The DNA for the CDR3 is TGTGCCAGCAGCTTAGCGGGGACAGGGGGTCACACCATATATTTT. This translates into CASSLAGTGGHTIYF.

The V gene is TRBV9, the J gene TRBJ1-1, with D possibly being TRBD1 (5 bases). Germline V gene data show CDR1 as SGDLS and CDR2 as YYNGEE. V lost 7 bases and J 4 bases, leaving 14 bases between the germline ends. The CDR3 runs to 13 residues. CDR3 nucleotide sequence: TGTGCCAGCCGGGGGGTAAGGGGCACTGAAGCTTTCTTT. Protein sequence: CASRGVRGTEAFF.

This rearrangement joins TRBV6-6 to TRBJ2-3; D is perhaps TRBD2 (7 bases). Trimming removed 7 bases from V and 5 bases from J, with 16 bases in between. The CDR3 extends over 14 amino acids. Germline-derived CDR1 and CDR2 are MNHNY and SVGAGI (reference sequence). CDR3 sequence reads: CASNEGGRLDTQYF. In DNA, the CDR3 is TGTGCCAGCAACGAGGGGGGGCGGCTAGATACGCAGTATTTT.

The chain joins TRBV5-6 to TRBJ1-1, with D possibly being TRBD1 (6 bases). Trimming removed 1 base at V and 5 bases at J, with 9 bases between. Germline CDR1 SGHDT, CDR2 YYEEEE. The CDR3 runs to 13 residues. The CDR3 spells CASSLWGRTEAFF. In nucleotides, the CDR3 is TGTGCCAGCAGCTTGTGGGGGCGGACTGAAGCTTTCTTT.

Details on this clone: The same CDR3 also results from other DNA sequences found in this sample. This chain uses TRBV6-5 with TRBJ1-6; D is perhaps TRBD1 (5 bases). V was shortened by 5 bases and J by 2 bases, with 7 bases between the two germline ends. The CDR3 totals 14 residues. Germline V CDR1 and CDR2: MNHEY, SVGAGI. Here the CDR3 reads CASSAGPYNSPLHF. The CDR3 nucleotides are TGTGCCAGCAGTGCGGGACCCTATAATTCACCCCTCCACTTT.

This chain uses TRBV19 with TRBJ1-2, with 7 positions matching TRBD1. The CDR3 length is 13 residues. Germline CDR1 is LNHDA and CDR2 is SQIVND (reference sequence). Unmatched junction bases numbered 7, after V lost 5 bases and J lost 7 bases. Here the CDR3 reads CASSVDRAGGYTF. The CDR3 DNA reads as TGTGCCAGTAGTGTCGACAGGGCGGGTGGCTACACCTTC.

This clone was counted a few times. V and J are TRBV11-2 and TRBJ2-7; 9 bases line up with TRBD1. J gave up 1 base and V 1 base, and 8 bases lay outside the gene matches. This CDR3 is 17 amino acids long. CDR1 and CDR2 (germline): SGHAT, FQNNGV. The CDR3 DNA reads as TGTGCCAGCAGCTTAGTTGGGGGGACAGGGCCTTCCTACGAGCAGTACTTC. This gives the protein CASSLVGGTGPSYEQYF.

There are a few counts of this clone. This sequence joins TRBV7-3 and TRBJ1-1; tentatively, D is TRBD1 (6 bases). V lost 2 bases and J 1 base, leaving 11 bases between the germline ends. This CDR3 is 15 amino acids long. CDR1 is SGHTA and CDR2 is FQGTGA in the germline V gene. The CDR3 loop reads CASSLRGGANTEAFF. In nucleotides, the CDR3 is TGTGCCAGCAGCTTACGGGGGGGCGCGAACACTGAAGCTTTCTTT.

The chain joins TRBV9 to TRBJ1-6; 9 bases agree with TRBD1. Germline V lookup: CDR1 SGDLS, CDR2 YYNGEE. The length of the CDR3 is 14 residues. Unmatched junction bases numbered 5, after V lost 4 bases and J lost 9 bases. The CDR3 coding sequence is TGTGCCAGCAGCTTATCGACAGGGGGTTCACCCCTCCACTTT. This encodes CASSLSTGGSPLHF.

This clone was recorded a few times. This chain joins TRBV14 and TRBJ1-2, with D possibly matching TRBD1 (6 bases). This CDR3 comprises 14 residues. V was shortened by 4 bases and J by 4 bases, with 13 bases between the two germline ends. The germline CDR1 and CDR2 sequences are SGHDN and FVKESK. In DNA form, the CDR3 reads TGTGCCAGCAGCCCCGCCGGACAGACCTATGGCTACACCTTC. Its protein is CASSPAGQTYGYTF.

The CDR3 loop reads CASSLGQGSNYGYTF. DNA of the CDR3: TGTGCCAGCAGTTTAGGGCAGGGTAGCAACTATGGCTACACCTTC. V and J are TRBV27 and TRBJ1-2; the D gene is possibly TRBD1 (5 bases). The CDR3 length is 15 residues. Germline V lookup: CDR1 MNHEY, CDR2 SMNVEV (reference sequence). The V end lost 2 bases, the J end lost 2 bases, and 12 bases lay between the germline ends.

The rearrangement links TRBV6-5 to TRBJ1-4, with 11 bases that match TRBD1. CDR1 is MNHEY and CDR2 is SVGAGI in the germline V gene. After removal of 4 bases from V and 7 bases from J, the junction contained 2 bases not matched to a gene. This CDR3 is 14 amino acids long. CDR3 in DNA: TGTGCCAGCAGTTTAGGGACAGGGGGTGAAAAACTGTTTTTT. This encodes CASSLGTGGEKLFF.

This chain joins TRBV5-1 and TRBJ1-3, with TRBD1 matching 9 bases. V lost 1 base and J lost 10; bases outside the gene matches: 6. The CDR3 spans 14 residues. In germline, CDR1 is SGHRS, CDR2 YFSETQ. The CDR3 loop is CASSLPGQGATIYF. As DNA, the CDR3 is TGCGCCAGCAGCTTGCCGGGACAGGGTGCGACCATATATTTT.

V gene TRBV7-6 combines with J gene TRBJ1-1, with D tentatively TRBD1 (6 bases). CDR3 length: 14 amino acids. Germline V CDR1 and CDR2: SGHVS, FNYEAQ. Trimming pared 5 bases from V and 0 bases from J, leaving 10 bases between. The CDR3 here is CASSPTGLNTEAFF. CDR3 sequence (DNA): TGTGCCAGCAGCCCGACAGGACTGAACACTGAAGCTTTCTTT.

This chain links TRBV6-6 with TRBJ1-4; D uncertain. Germline assignment: CDR1 MNHNY and CDR2 SVGAGI (reference sequence). Trimming shortened V by 7 bases and J by 8 bases, and 20 bases separated the two germline ends. The CDR3 length is 15 residues. The CDR3 protein is CASINRRRGEEKLFF. The CDR3 DNA reads TGTGCCAGCATCAATCGGCGACGGGGTGAAGAAAAACTGTTTTTT.

V usage is TRBV5-1 and J usage is TRBJ2-6, with D perhaps TRBD2 (5 bases). Trimming cost V 1 base and J 2 bases, with 7 bases left between them. This CDR3 contains 15 residues. Germline V gene data show CDR1 as SGHRS and CDR2 as YFSETQ. The CDR3, as DNA: TGCGCCAGCAGCTTGTCGGGGACTGGGGCCAACGTCCTGACTTTC. This codes for CASSLSGTGANVLTF. The whole variable domain, remainder taken from reference TRBV5-1 and TRBJ2-6, is KAGVTQTPRYLIKTRGQQVTLSCSPISGHRSVSWYQQTPGQGLQFLFEYFSETQRNKGNFPGRFSGRQFSNSRSEMNVSTLELGDSALYLCASSLSGTGANVLTFGAGSRLTVL.